The 28 T cell receptor beta chains below were found in one sample sequenced in a study of hypomethylating agent response in myelodysplastic syndrome. TCRdb's copy holds only in-frame clones and misses some; the assay was immunoSEQ multiplex PCR. The profile shows approximately 6,800 clones, around 87% of them singletons. The sequences come from bone marrow, collected before or after starting hypomethylating agent treatment for myelodysplastic syndrome (not recorded which). The receptor source for this set is a human donor with myelodysplastic syndrome.

This chain links TRBV19 with TRBJ2-6; D ambiguous. There are 17 residues in the CDR3. Trimming shortened V by 6 bases and J by 0 bases, and 15 bases separated the two germline ends. Germline V gene lookup returns CDR1 LNHDA and CDR2 SQIVND (reference sequence). For the CDR3, the DNA is TGTGCCAGTAGGACACAATACGCCAGCTCTGGGGCCAACGTCCTGACTTTC. Translating gives CASRTQYASSGANVLTF.

V is TRBV5-4 and J is TRBJ1-1, with TRBD1 matching over 8 bases. The V and J ends lost 1 base and 6 bases, in that order; junction bases with no gene match: 5. There are 14 residues in the CDR3. Germline V lookup: CDR1 SGHNT, CDR2 YYREEE (reference sequence). The CDR3 DNA reads TGTGCCAGCAGCTTGCTAACAGGGGGGGCTGAAGCTTTCTTT. Protein product: CASSLLTGGAEAFF.

This rearrangement joins TRBV5-8 to TRBJ2-7; 14 bases agree with TRBD2. V lost 2 bases and J lost 4; bases outside the gene matches: 8. The CDR3 is 17 amino acids. Germline assignment: CDR1 SGHTS and CDR2 YDEGEE. Here the CDR3 DNA reads TGTGCCAGCAGCTTTGAATACGGGACTAGCGGGGGATACGAGCAGTACGTC. Protein sequence: CASSFEYGTSGGYEQYV.

The J gene is TRBJ1-5, the V gene TRBV7-2; 9 positions agree with TRBD1. The length of the CDR3 is 15 residues. Germline V gene lookup returns CDR1 SGHTA and CDR2 FQGNSA. V shed 3 bases, J shed 3 bases, and the junction held 3 bases outside the gene matches. The CDR3 loop reads CASSLGQGLNQPQHF. The CDR3 DNA reads as TGTGCCAGCAGCTTGGGACAGGGACTCAATCAGCCCCAGCATTTT.

The chain carries TRBV5-6 and TRBJ1-5; 10 bases fit TRBD1. This CDR3 contains 16 residues. J lost 7 bases, V lost 3 bases, and 10 bases had no gene match. Germline V gene lookup returns CDR1 SGHDT and CDR2 YYEEEE. CDR3 DNA: TGTGCCAGCAGCTGGGGGACAGGGGACAAAGGGCAGCCCCAGCATTTT. It codes for CASSWGTGDKGQPQHF.

The chain couples TRBV7-2 to TRBJ1-3; D possibly corresponds to TRBD1 (6 bases). The CDR3 sequence is 11 residues long. The germline gives CDR1 SGHTA, CDR2 FQGNSA. V shed 3 bases and J shed 11 bases, with 8 bases lying between them. The CDR3 here is CASSFKGAIYF. CDR3 bases: TGTGCCAGCAGCTTCAAGGGGGCCATATATTTT.

CDR3 nucleotide sequence: TGCAGCGTCCCTTCCGGGGGGCACACTGAAGCTTTCTTT. This codes for CSVPSGGHTEAFF. The rearrangement uses TRBV29-1 and TRBJ1-1; a possible D gene is TRBD1 (6 bases). From germline, CDR1 is SQVTM and CDR2 ANQGSEA. There are 13 residues in the CDR3. V gave up 6 bases and J gave up 3 bases, with 14 bases separating them.

The chain joins TRBV5-1 to TRBJ1-4; no clear D. This CDR3 has 13 amino acids. Trimming took off 3 bases at V and 4 bases at J, with 7 bases between the two ends. Germline CDR1 SGHRS, CDR2 YFSETQ. The CDR3: CASSSQVNEKLFF. The DNA of the CDR3 is TGCGCCAGCAGCTCCCAAGTTAATGAAAAACTGTTTTTT. The whole variable domain, filled in from reference TRBV5-1 and TRBJ1-4, reads KAGVTQTPRYLIKTRGQQVTLSCSPISGHRSVSWYQQTPGQGLQFLFEYFSETQRNKGNFPGRFSGRQFSNSRSEMNVSTLELGDSALYLCASSSQVNEKLFFGSGTQLSVL.

This chain joins TRBV19 and TRBJ1-1; D not resolved. The CDR3 spans 15 residues. The V gene's germline CDR1 is LNHDA and CDR2 SQIVND (reference sequence). Deletions cut 5 bases from V and 5 bases from J, with 18 bases between. The CDR3 DNA is TGTGCCAGTAGTTCGGACTCGGTGGGGTGGACTGAAGCTTTCTTT. It specifies CASSSDSVGWTEAFF.

The count of this clone is one. The rearrangement joins TRBV4-3 to TRBJ1-2; weak D call: TRBD1 (5 bases). V lost 0 bases to trimming and J lost 3 bases, with 14 bases between them. Per germline, CDR1 LGHNA and CDR2 YSLEER. The CDR3 loop spans 16 amino acids. This CDR3 is CASSQDRGVPYYGYTF. The CDR3 DNA is TGCGCCAGCAGCCAAGATAGGGGAGTACCCTACTATGGCTACACCTTC.

This sequence joins TRBV6-5 and TRBJ1-1; D may be TRBD1 (5 bases). Germline assignment: CDR1 MNHEY and CDR2 SVGAGI. The germline V and J ends were trimmed by 7 bases and 1 base, with 13 bases remaining between them. This CDR3 is built from 14 residues. The chain's CDR3 is CASKSNGGNTEAFF. As DNA, the CDR3 is TGTGCCAGCAAGAGTAACGGGGGGAACACTGAAGCTTTCTTT.

V gene TRBV5-1 combines with J gene TRBJ1-1; maybe TRBD1 (6 bases). V was cut by 4 bases and J by 1 base, with 14 bases left in between. CDR3 size: 15 residues. From germline, CDR1 is SGHRS and CDR2 YFSETQ. The CDR3 DNA follows: TGCGCCAGCAGCCCGGGGGGGGGCACGAACACTGAAGCTTTCTTT. It encodes CASSPGGGTNTEAFF.

The sample holds a few counts of this clone. CDR3 sequence reads: CASSIQAGGDTDTQYF. Here the CDR3 DNA reads TGTGCCAGCAGCATCCAGGCGGGGGGGGACACAGATACGCAGTATTTT. The gene calls are TRBV7-2 and TRBJ2-3; 9 positions agree with TRBD2. From germline, CDR1 is SGHTA and CDR2 FQGNSA. The CDR3 totals 16 residues. With V trimmed by 5 bases and J by 2 bases, 8 bases remained unmatched.

The chain is built from TRBV29-1 and TRBJ1-2, with a weak D call TRBD1 (6 bases). This CDR3 is 13 amino acids long. The germline gives CDR1 SQVTM, CDR2 ANQGSEA. The ends were cut back, 4 bases at V and 5 bases at J, with 14 bases in the middle. For the CDR3, the DNA is TGCAGCGTTGTAGGGGACACGAGATATGGCTACACCTTC. Translated: CSVVGDTRYGYTF.

The V call is TRBV12-5, the J call TRBJ2-5; D remains ambiguous. The V gene lost 4 bases and the J gene lost 9 bases, with 9 bases spanning the gap. The CDR3 contains 11 residues. Germline CDR1 LGHNT, CDR2 FRNRAP. Here the CDR3 DNA reads TGTGCTAGTGGTTCAGAGAGTTCCCAGTACTTC. It specifies CASGSESSQYF.

CDR3 loop: CASSPGAYTDTQYF. CDR3 sequence (DNA): TGTGCCAGCAGTCCCGGAGCGTACACAGATACGCAGTATTTT. This chain uses TRBV27 with TRBJ2-3; D gene unclear. Germline CDR1 reads MNHEY; CDR2 reads SMNVEV (reference sequence). V was clipped by 5 bases and J by 2 bases, with 11 bases between them. This CDR3 has 14 amino acids.

V gene TRBV2 combines with J gene TRBJ2-5; D unclear. V was clipped by 9 bases and J by 5 bases, with 22 bases between them. CDR3 size: 15 residues. The germline V gene encodes CDR1 SNHLY and CDR2 FYNNEI. CDR3 coding DNA: TGTGCCAGTAAGTTAGAGAGGACGCCAAGTGAGACCCAGTACTTC. It yields the protein CASKLERTPSETQYF.

The chain is built from TRBV9 and TRBJ2-2; D possibly uses TRBD1 or TRBD2 (7 bases each). Trimming removed 0 bases from V and 4 bases from J, with 13 bases in between. Germline V gene sequence: CDR1 SGDLS, CDR2 YYNGEE. The CDR3 has 16 amino acids. The CDR3 DNA reads as TGTGCCAGCAGCGTAGGGGGGGGGACAGCCACCGGGGAGCTGTTTTTT. Translated: CASSVGGGTATGELFF.

The chain carries TRBV4-3 and TRBJ2-2; D might be TRBD1 or TRBD2, each matching 6 bases. The V end was cut by 0 bases, the J end by 4 bases, with 15 bases between. Looked up from germline, CDR1 is LGHNA and CDR2 is YSLEER. This CDR3 spans 17 amino acids. In DNA, the CDR3 is TGCGCCAGCAGCCAAGACGAATGGGGGGCCGGCACCGGGGAGCTGTTTTTT. Protein sequence: CASSQDEWGAGTGELFF.

This clone was recorded only once. The chain recombines TRBV4-3 with TRBJ2-6; D possibly corresponds to TRBD2 (5 bases). Germline V CDR1 and CDR2: LGHNA, YSLEER. This CDR3 comprises 18 residues. V shed 2 bases and J shed 2 bases, with 16 bases lying between them. DNA for the CDR3: TGCGCCAGCAGCCAACCCAACGCGGGTCCCACTGGGGCCAACGTCCTGACTTTC. This encodes CASSQPNAGPTGANVLTF.

The chain links TRBV4-3 to TRBJ2-7; D not resolved. V lost 1 base to trimming and J lost 3 bases, with 7 bases between them. Germline V gene lookup returns CDR1 LGHNA and CDR2 YSLEER. The CDR3 has 13 residues. The CDR3 reads CASSQGVHYEQYF. CDR3 coding DNA: TGCGCCAGCAGCCAAGGGGTACACTACGAGCAGTACTTC.

This chain connects TRBV5-1 to TRBJ2-7; the D gene is possibly TRBD2 (5 bases). The CDR3 spans 15 residues. The V gene lost 4 bases and the J gene lost 4 bases, with 18 bases spanning the gap. Per the germline V gene, CDR1 is SGHRS and CDR2 is YFSETQ. CDR3 amino acids: CASSLSGRGAYEQYV. CDR3 DNA sequence: TGCGCCAGCAGCCTCTCCGGACGGGGAGCATACGAGCAGTACGTC.

The CDR3 reads CASSIVNTEAFF. CDR3 DNA: TGTGCCAGTAGTATAGTCAACACTGAAGCTTTCTTT. The rearrangement uses TRBV19 and TRBJ1-1; no firm D call. The CDR3 has 12 residues. The germline V and J ends were trimmed by 1 base and 2 bases, with 2 bases remaining between them. CDR1 and CDR2 (germline): LNHDA, SQIVND (reference sequence).

This chain connects TRBV5-1 to TRBJ2-5; 7 positions agree with TRBD2. The germline V gene has CDR1 SGHRS and CDR2 YFSETQ. The CDR3 spans 14 residues. V trimming: 4 bases; J trimming: 1 base; junction bases outside the gene matches: 4. CDR3 loop: CASSRGTIQETQYF. The CDR3 nucleotides are TGCGCCAGCAGCCGCGGGACTATCCAAGAGACCCAGTACTTC.

The V call is TRBV5-1, the J call TRBJ2-1, with 8 positions matching TRBD2. Trimming cost V 0 bases and J 3 bases; bases outside gene matches: 5. This CDR3 comprises 16 residues. Germline V gives CDR1 SGHRS, CDR2 YFSETQ. DNA of the CDR3: TGCGCCAGCAGCTTGGACGCGGGGGGACTCTACAATGAGCAGTTCTTC. It is translated as CASSLDAGGLYNEQFF.

The chain is built from TRBV11-2 and TRBJ1-6; D is perhaps TRBD1 (5 bases). CDR3 length: 17 amino acids. The germline gives CDR1 SGHAT, CDR2 FQNNGV. The V end lost 1 base, the J end lost 0 bases, and 10 bases lay between the germline ends. CDR3 loop: CASSLAVGGSYNSPLHF. DNA for the CDR3: TGTGCCAGCAGCTTAGCGGTGGGGGGCTCCTATAATTCACCCCTCCACTTT.

This chain connects TRBV30 to TRBJ1-2, with unresolved D. The ends were cut back, 2 bases at V and 4 bases at J, with 8 bases in the middle. The CDR3 contains 12 residues. Looked up from germline, CDR1 is GTSNPN and CDR2 is SVGIG (reference sequence). CDR3 sequence (DNA): TGTGCCTGGAGTTCCCGAGTCTATGGCTACACCTTC. Protein: CAWSSRVYGYTF.

V gene TRBV15 combines with J gene TRBJ1-5, with a possible D match to TRBD1 (5 bases). CDR1 and CDR2 from the germline V gene are LNHNV and YYDKDF (reference sequence). The CDR3 totals 17 residues. V lost 0 bases and J lost 2, with 14 bases in between. As DNA, the CDR3 is TGTGCCACCAGCAGAGATCGGGGCCCCGGGGGCAATCAGCCCCAGCATTTT. This sequence encodes CATSRDRGPGGNQPQHF.